One and the same sample provided the 14 T cell receptor beta chains below, sequenced in a study of shared clonotypes between healthy human individuals. Repertoires were generated with immunoSEQ multiplex PCR, while TCRdb's copy carries only in-frame clones and drops some. The data show roughly 1,100,000 clones, 70% to 80% seen once. The material sequenced was memory CD4+ T cells sorted from blood. Described subset: CD45RA-negative fraction. These receptor sequences come from a man in his late teens or twenties in good health.

The chain has TRBV4-1 and TRBJ2-5; tentative D call: TRBD2 (5 bases). This CDR3 region has 15 residues. CDR1 and CDR2 (germline): MGHRA, YSYEKL. V lost 3 bases and J 3 bases, leaving 14 bases between the germline ends. The CDR3 DNA reads as TGCGCCAGCAGCCAGGAGTCGAAGAGGGAAGAGACCCAGTACTTC. Protein sequence: CASSQESKREETQYF.

The chain couples TRBV5-1 to TRBJ2-1, with 11 bases lining up with TRBD2. V was clipped by 4 bases and J by 5 bases; unmatched bases: 5. Germline V gene lookup returns CDR1 SGHRS and CDR2 YFSETQ. The CDR3 consists of 15 residues. CDR3: CASSKLAGENNEQFF. The CDR3 DNA follows: TGCGCCAGCAGCAAACTAGCGGGAGAAAACAATGAGCAGTTCTTC.

The J gene is TRBJ1-2, the V gene TRBV5-5, with a weak D call TRBD1 (6 bases). The CDR3 is made up of 14 amino acids. Trimming took 6 bases from V and 3 from J, leaving 15 bases between them. Germline loops: CDR1 SGHKS, CDR2 YYEKEE (reference sequence). CDR3 sequence reads: CASTPAGEYYGYTF. The CDR3 DNA follows: TGTGCCAGCACCCCCGCAGGGGAGTACTATGGCTACACCTTC.

This rearrangement joins TRBV5-1 to TRBJ2-1; D is possibly TRBD2 (5 bases). The CDR3 spans 15 residues. The V end lost 5 bases, the J end lost 6 bases, and 18 bases lay between the germline ends. Germline values: CDR1 SGHRS, CDR2 YFSETQ. The CDR3 nucleotides are TGCGCCAGCAGGTCGGACCCCGGAGGAGGCAATGAGCAGTTCTTC. Translating gives CASRSDPGGGNEQFF.

This sequence joins TRBV28 and TRBJ2-5; the D gene is possibly TRBD2 (6 bases). The germline V gene has CDR1 MDHEN and CDR2 SYDVKM. The CDR3 covers 15 residues. Trimming took 2 bases from V and 4 from J, leaving 14 bases between them. Here the CDR3 DNA reads TGTGCCAGCAGTTTAGGCGGGGAAGGGAGAGAGACCCAGTACTTC. As protein: CASSLGGEGRETQYF. The whole variable domain, filled in from reference TRBV28 and TRBJ2-5, reads DVKVTQSSRYLVKRTGEKVFLECVQDMDHENMFWYRQDPGLGLRLIYFSYDVKMKEKGDIPEGYSVSREKKERFSLILESASTNQTSMYLCASSLGGEGRETQYFGPGTRLLVL.

In its sample, this clone was seen a few times. The chain combines TRBV19 with TRBJ2-3, with 8 positions matching TRBD1. J lost 1 base, V lost 4 bases, and 7 bases had no gene match. Germline CDR1 is LNHDA and CDR2 is SQIVND (reference sequence). The CDR3 is 16 residues long. This CDR3 is CASSSKTGARTDTQYF. In nucleotides, the CDR3 is TGTGCCAGTAGTAGCAAGACAGGGGCTCGCACAGATACGCAGTATTTT.

This clone appeared once. This sample includes further DNA sequences coding for the same CDR3. The chain combines TRBV7-2 with TRBJ2-1; D is uncertain. Germline CDR1 and CDR2: SGHTA and FQGNSA. V lost 6 bases and J 1 base, leaving 10 bases between the germline ends. The CDR3 runs 14 residues. CDR3 region: CASRSGGSYNEQFF. Written as DNA, the CDR3 is TGTGCCAGCAGATCGGGCGGTTCCTACAATGAGCAGTTCTTC.

The chain recombines TRBV18 with TRBJ1-6; tentative D call: TRBD1 (5 bases). CDR1 and CDR2 (germline): KGHSH, LQKENI. The length of the CDR3 is 15 residues. Trimming left V 3 bases short and J 7 bases short, with 13 bases between. The CDR3 is CASSPTRGENSPLHF. The DNA for the CDR3 is TGTGCCAGCTCACCGACAAGGGGCGAAAATTCACCCCTCCACTTT.

The CDR3 region is CASSPDRGTPYGYTF. The CDR3 DNA reads as TGTGCCAGTAGCCCCGACAGGGGGACGCCCTATGGCTACACCTTC. The V gene is TRBV19, the J gene TRBJ1-2, with TRBD1 identical over 9 bases. The junction had 9 bases not matched to a gene; V was cut back by 6 bases and J by 4 bases. Germline-derived CDR1 and CDR2 are LNHDA and SQIVND (reference sequence). The CDR3 is 15 residues long.

J is TRBJ2-2 and V is TRBV18; 9 bases map to TRBD1. Germline CDR1 reads KGHSH; CDR2 reads LQKENI. Germline trimming cut 2 bases from V and 6 bases from J; bases unmatched to any gene: 7. The CDR3 spans 16 residues. The CDR3: CASSPNPGQGPGELFF. DNA for the CDR3: TGTGCCAGCTCACCAAACCCGGGACAGGGCCCCGGGGAGCTGTTTTTT.

Comments on this clone: Different DNA sequences within this sample yield the same CDR3. The chain joins TRBV29-1 to TRBJ1-2; tentative D call: TRBD1 (5 bases). Per the germline V gene, CDR1 is SQVTM and CDR2 is ANQGSEA. The CDR3 sequence is 11 residues long. Trimming took 4 bases from V and 6 from J, leaving 9 bases between them. The CDR3 reads CSVAGLDGYTF. The CDR3 coding sequence is TGCAGCGTTGCAGGGCTCGATGGCTACACCTTC.

V is TRBV19 and J is TRBJ2-3; D call uncertain. This CDR3 has 15 residues. Trimming removed 10 bases at V and 0 bases at J, with 17 bases between. Germline CDR1 reads LNHDA; CDR2 reads SQIVND (reference sequence). The CDR3: CATAPGKSSTDTQYF. The CDR3 DNA is TGTGCCACCGCCCCTGGGAAATCTAGCACAGATACGCAGTATTTT.

CDR3 coding DNA: TGTGCCAGCAGCTTGCCGACAGGGGGCAGTTCACCCCTCCACTTT. It yields the protein CASSLPTGGSSPLHF. The rearrangement uses TRBV5-4 and TRBJ1-6, with 10 nucleotides matching TRBD1. V was pared by 1 base and J by 9 bases, with 4 bases of the junction left unmatched. The CDR3 covers 15 residues. Germline-derived CDR1 and CDR2 are SGHNT and YYREEE (reference sequence).

The rearrangement uses TRBV30 and TRBJ2-7, with no clear D. Trimming left V 0 bases short and J 5 bases short, with 8 bases between. The V gene's germline CDR1 is GTSNPN and CDR2 SVGIG (reference sequence). CDR3 length equals 12 residues. The CDR3 sequence: CAWSVNFDEQYF. The DNA of the CDR3 is TGTGCCTGGAGTGTAAACTTTGACGAGCAGTACTTC.